This T cell receptor beta chain stems from a study of identifying expanded T cells in peripheral blood. Overall study findings and caveats: Technical replicates showed 0.9 to 1.5 changed clones; two weeks roughly 15; four weeks 19. Variance in clone template counts between two-week samples significantly increased with total template count across all healthy donors.

Assay used: immunoSEQ multiplex PCR; TCRdb lists only in-frame clones, some missing. Of around 63,000 clones listed, around 87% are singletons. Germline V gene data show CDR1 as SGDLS and CDR2 as YYNGEE. Trimming cost V 3 bases and J 6 bases, with 12 bases left between them. The CDR3 consists of 14 residues. Worth noting for this clone: Its antigen is as yet unknown.

Healthy donors had no documented immune events, such as infections, while sampled. The clonotype was recovered from a person between 18 and 75 years old in good health. The chain uses TRBV9 and TRBJ2-2, with unresolved D. The sample taken for sequencing was blood. In DNA form, the CDR3 reads TGTGCCAGCAGCGCGACCCCGATGGCCGGGGAGCTGTTTTTT. Translation: CASSATPMAGELFF.